This is a list of T cell receptor beta chains from one sample in a study of neurological immune-mediated disorders. TCRdb re-called the 5' RACE reads through MiXCR, storing one row per CDR3 protein. The table records about 66,000 distinct CDR3 sequences, less than 5.5% of them present only once. Sequences were obtained from PBMCs. The receptors were gathered from a man younger than 40 with multiple sclerosis. Both conserved end residues are part of each CDR3. Fields, in order: V gene, J gene, CDR3 protein.

TRBV5-1	TRBJ1-1	CASSPGGGNTEAFF
TRBV5-1	TRBJ1-1	CASSLQGRETTEAFF
TRBV20-1	TRBJ1-5	CSARPGGNQPQHF
TRBV27	TRBJ2-5	CASSMGLAGDQETQYF
TRBV20-1	TRBJ1-1	CSATTGDRGTEAFF
TRBV6-5	TRBJ2-5	CASSWYRDRGSETQYF
TRBV15	TRBJ2-1	CATSAGGSSYNEQFF
TRBV5-1	TRBJ1-2	CASNETPWAYGYTF
TRBV20-1	TRBJ1-5	CSARDFLGQGAAQPQHF
TRBV11-2	TRBJ1-2	CASSPDPDGYTF
TRBV13	TRBJ2-2	CASSIRGPNTGELFF
TRBV2	TRBJ1-1	CASRERQGGSTEAFF
TRBV6-4	TRBJ1-2	CASSATGTYGYTF
TRBV5-1	TRBJ2-5	CASSFHSQETQYF
TRBV5-1	TRBJ2-1	CASRQGLYNEQFF
TRBV5-6	TRBJ1-4	CASSLAGGQGNEKLFF
TRBV7-9	TRBJ1-2	CASSLTGSNYGYTF
TRBV20-1	TRBJ2-1	CSARIAGGHPLDEQFF
TRBV20-1	TRBJ2-3	CSARSPGLLAGTQYF
TRBV12-3/TRBV12-4	TRBJ1-1	CASSLQMNTEAFF
TRBV3-1	TRBJ1-4	CASSLGTGREKLFF
TRBV27	TRBJ2-5	CASSSRQGGETQYF
TRBV20-1	TRBJ1-5	CSASGPLYQPQNF
TRBV20-1	TRBJ2-5	CSARGRSRETQYF
TRBV7-9	TRBJ2-7	CASSPRGQGGLQQYF
TRBV7-7	TRBJ2-7	CASSLGVGAGYEQYF
TRBV6-5	TRBJ1-1	CASRATGLNTEAFF
TRBV6-5	TRBJ2-6	CASSPGLLSGANVLTF
TRBV30	TRBJ1-6	CAWSAGRSSPLHF
TRBV20-1	TRBJ2-1	CSARVLAGGPVHEQFF
TRBV6-2/TRBV6-3	TRBJ2-1	CASSLTAYNEQFF
TRBV7-8	TRBJ2-2	CASSLGETGELFF
TRBV2	TRBJ1-1	CASDWGTEAFF
TRBV24-1	TRBJ2-1	CATSDPGTGDNEQFF
TRBV24-1	TRBJ2-6	CATSDFRDRGLPGANVLTF